This T cell receptor beta chain was sequenced for a study of T cells in women clearing cervical HPV infection. Clones were sequenced by immunoSEQ multiplex PCR, and TCRdb holds only the in-frame ones, with some missing. This sample contains some 40,000 clones. Whole-study findings and limits: Cases carried less TRBV6-7 than controls: roughly 0.12% versus 0.17%.

Note on this clone: What it binds is unknown. Read coverage stops 3 residues before the CDR3 terminus; the germline J gene supplies the remainder.

All donors had a single incident cervical HPV16 infection, not prevalent. The CDR3 covers 16 residues. The germline V gene has CDR1 LNHDA and CDR2 SQIVND (reference sequence). J was trimmed by 5 bases and V by 1 base; bases with no gene match: 9. The rearrangement joins TRBV19 to TRBJ1-2; TRBD1 matches at 8 bases. The specimen sequenced was blood buffy coat. The TCR was taken from a woman aged 18-70 years with a cervical HPV16 infection that either progressed to CIN3+ or cleared (not recorded which). The CDR3 is CASSIVQGTGPYGYTF. The covered CDR3 bases are TGTGCCAGTAGTATAGTTCAAGGGACAGGCCCGTATGGC. Variable domain in full (rest from reference TRBV19 and TRBJ1-2): DGGITQSPKYLFRKEGQNVTLSCEQNLNHDAMYWYRQDPGQGLRLIYYSQIVNDFQKGDIAEGYSVSREKKESFPLTVTSAQKNPTAFYLCASSIVQGTGPYGYTFGSGTRLTVV.